This T cell receptor beta chain was captured by sequencing in a study of post-analysis software for immune sequencing data (dated by TCRdb to between 2014 and 2017). Looking at the study overall: Relapsing-remitting, secondary progressive and progressive-relapsing multiple sclerosis were recorded as disease courses, and subtype annotation was lacking for some patients. Patient repertoires were compared against over ten previously published healthy control repertoires from donors aged roughly 6 to 25 years. A subset of samples was prepared in parallel using single-end sample barcoding, then pooled and co-amplified after Illumina adapter ligation. Results and caveats for the whole study, not just this receptor: Significantly higher frequencies in patients than in controls were found for about five TRBV segments, including TRBV5-6, TRBV5-1 and TRBV20-1. Strong co-clustering of samples prepared in the same batch was shown by direct clustering with F measure, prompting a batch-effect correction. Normalized Chao1 diversity was significantly lower in multiple sclerosis patients than controls, suggesting substantial peripheral T-cell clonal expansion. The control group was slightly older than the multiple sclerosis patient group.

The label giving this sample's time point can be read as: second blood draw from one MS patient after hematopoietic stem cell transplantation. To demonstrate the VDJtools post-analysis software, the study profiled TCR beta repertoires from the peripheral blood of 10 to 15 young patients with multiple sclerosis. The multiple sclerosis patients were children and adolescents between roughly 6 and 16 years of age. The CDR3 runs 15 amino acids, cysteine and phenylalanine included. The kept DNA is CDR3 alone, 45 bases in frame from the first base. V ends up 6 bases short and J 1 base short, with an unmatched junction base count of 1. The germline V gene supplies CDR1 MRHNA and CDR2 SNTAGT. The library was built by means of PCR. The sequencing machine was an Illumina HiSeq 2500. To reduce PCR and sequencing biases, unique molecular identifiers were incorporated into the TCR beta cDNA libraries. Around 500,000 cDNA molecules were obtained for every 1 to 10 million input T cells, so each molecule roughly corresponded to one T cell. The patient libraries were prepared and sequenced using the same protocol as the earlier healthy control dataset. Samples belonging to the same batch were prepared together, multiplexed and sequenced on a shared HiSeq lane. In the authors' own workflow: MIGEC handled the raw barcoded reads, throwing out single-read molecular identifier groups before consensus assembly and CDR3 extraction. VDJtools was used for post-analysis of the clonotype tables, with diversity normalized by down-sampling every dataset to the smallest sample size. Repertoire overlap clustering matched CDR3 amino acid but not nucleotide sequences to correct batch-related cross-sample contamination. TCRdb cleaned the public reads at Q25 with fastp, built clones with MiXCR and kept in-frame beta chains. Entries are consolidated by CDR3 protein sequence, retaining the most common genes and DNA. Here the V and J calls rest on TCRdb's processing, not on the authors' analysis. This sample lists 150,000 to 200,000 distinct CDR3 sequences; under 40% were detected once. The top ten clonotypes cover roughly 28% of the sample.

This clonotype was detected a few times. Its antigen is still unknown. Per-base quality was not reported, and no clone a single base away is much larger than it. Sequenced material: blood, taken after autologous hematopoietic stem cell transplantation. The receptor was isolated from a girl aged 5-17 years with multiple sclerosis. Donor details come from another sample of the same person, matched by shared clones. In this chain, TRBV6-4 is recombined with TRBJ2-3; 13 central bases correspond to TRBD2. The sequence in DNA is TGTGCCAGCAGCGGGACTAGCGGGGGCACAGATACGCAGTATTTT. The translation is CASSGTSGGTDTQYF.